One and the same sample provided the 10 T cell receptor beta chains below, sequenced in a study of T cell responses to AZD1222 COVID-19 vaccine (dated by TCRdb to 2020 to 2022). Libraries came from the immunoSEQ multiplex PCR assay. Sourced from immuneACCESS, this table was stored by TCRdb with only in-frame sequences that have V and J called. A share of the clones is absent; for the studies checked, an unresolved V gene accounts for under half, and the remainder has no known explanation. This sample has roughly 120,000 clones in its table, and 80% to 90% of those were observed once. The ten biggest clones cover around 1.6% of the sample. What the time point label conveys for this sample: baseline before first vaccination. The sequences come from peripheral blood, collected on day 0 of AZD1222 vaccination. Source of these receptors: an adult in good health.

This chain uses TRBV13 with TRBJ1-2, with a weak D call TRBD1 (5 bases). V lost 4 bases and J lost 4, with 10 bases in between. Germline values: CDR1 PRHDT, CDR2 FYEKMQ (reference sequence). This CDR3 is built from 13 residues. CDR3 sequence: CASSYDRRYGYTF. For the CDR3, the DNA is TGTGCCAGCAGCTACGACAGACGCTATGGCTACACCTTC.

The V and J genes are TRBV4-3 and TRBJ1-5, with D possibly matching TRBD1 (5 bases). The V end lost 0 bases, the J end lost 6 bases, and 9 bases lay between the germline ends. The CDR3 has 14 amino acids. The germline gives CDR1 LGHNA, CDR2 YSLEER. The CDR3 region has the DNA TGCGCCAGCAGCCAAGAGCCAGGGAGTCAGCCCCAGCATTTT. Amino acid sequence: CASSQEPGSQPQHF.

The rearrangement links TRBV18 to TRBJ1-1; D call uncertain. V lost 5 bases, J lost 0 bases, and 7 bases lay in between. Germline loops: CDR1 KGHSH, CDR2 LQKENI. This CDR3 comprises 13 residues. DNA of the CDR3: TGTGCCAGCTCAGATCTCATGAACACTGAAGCTTTCTTT. It codes for CASSDLMNTEAFF.

The chain couples TRBV24-1 to TRBJ1-5; tentative D call: TRBD1 (5 bases). Germline V gives CDR1 KGHDR, CDR2 SFDVKD. The CDR3 length is 14 residues. The ends were cut back, 5 bases at V and 0 bases at J, with 7 bases in the middle. The CDR3 here is CATSVGVSNQPQHF. DNA of the CDR3: TGTGCCACCAGTGTAGGGGTTAGCAATCAGCCCCAGCATTTT.

The chain recombines TRBV9 with TRBJ2-2; the D gene could be TRBD1 or TRBD2 (5 bases each). CDR3 length equals 13 residues. Germline lookup yields CDR1 SGDLS and CDR2 YYNGEE. Trimming stripped 7 bases from V and 4 bases from J, with 11 bases between. CDR3 region: CASSRDGTGELFF. The CDR3 DNA is TGTGCCAGCTCAAGGGACGGCACCGGGGAGCTGTTTTTT.

Worth noting for this clone: Other DNA sequences of this sample code for an identical CDR3. CDR3 region: CATSDPNQPQHF. CDR3 DNA sequence: TGTGCCACCAGTGACCCGAATCAGCCCCAGCATTTT. The rearrangement links TRBV24-1 to TRBJ1-5, with D unresolved. The CDR3 consists of 12 residues. The V end was cut by 4 bases, the J end by 4 bases, with 4 bases between. The V gene's germline CDR1 is KGHDR and CDR2 SFDVKD.

This clone was picked up one time. V usage is TRBV7-2 and J usage is TRBJ1-2, with 10 positions matching TRBD1. J was trimmed by 1 base and V by 3 bases; bases with no gene match: 2. CDR1 is SGHTA, CDR2 FQGNSA, per germline. The CDR3 consists of 15 residues. The CDR3 DNA follows: TGTGCCAGCAGCTTTAGGACAGGGGGTAACTATGGCTACACCTTC. Its translation is CASSFRTGGNYGYTF.

The rearrangement joins TRBV4-1 to TRBJ2-7, with 8 bases aligning to TRBD1. Unmatched junction bases numbered 6, after V lost 2 bases and J lost 6 bases. This CDR3 is built from 14 residues. Looked up from germline, CDR1 is MGHRA and CDR2 is YSYEKL. CDR3: CASSQLGQGSEQYF. Written as DNA, the CDR3 is TGCGCCAGCAGCCAACTCGGACAGGGCTCCGAGCAGTACTTC.

The chain carries TRBV7-5 and TRBJ1-3. TRBV7-5 is given as a pseudogene. The CDR3 loop spans 15 amino acids. This CDR3 reads CVRSARAIHQDTIYF. CDR3 DNA sequence: TGTGTCAGAAGCGCCCGGGCCATACACCAAGACACCATATATTTT.

V and J are TRBV5-4 and TRBJ2-3, with 10 bases that match TRBD2. In germline, CDR1 is SGHNT, CDR2 YYREEE (reference sequence). The CDR3 length is 17 residues. The V gene end was trimmed by 4 bases and the J gene end by 5 bases; junction bases not matched to a gene: 13. Here the CDR3 reads CASSPTSAGGRKDTQYF. As DNA, the CDR3 is TGTGCCAGCAGCCCCACCTCAGCGGGGGGGCGGAAAGATACGCAGTATTTT.